This TCR beta chain was documented in a study of radiotherapy plus CTLA-4 blockade in lung cancer. TCRdb keeps only in-frame clones here, not all; method: immunoSEQ multiplex PCR. The sample includes 35,000 to 50,000 clones, roughly 73% of them seen just once. The CDR3 is 13 residues long. Trimming stripped 4 bases from V and 4 bases from J, with 10 bases between. Germline assignment: CDR1 ENHRY and CDR2 SYGVKD. This receptor was obtained from a human donor with non-small cell lung cancer who had a complete response to radiotherapy plus ipilimumab. The V call is TRBV10-3, the J call TRBJ1-2, with D unresolved. The sequencing here drew on peripheral blood, taken from a patient treated with radiotherapy plus ipilimumab. The CDR3 DNA reads as TGTGCCATCAGTGGCGGGTTTGGCTATGGCTACACCTTC. It translates to CAISGGFGYGYTF.